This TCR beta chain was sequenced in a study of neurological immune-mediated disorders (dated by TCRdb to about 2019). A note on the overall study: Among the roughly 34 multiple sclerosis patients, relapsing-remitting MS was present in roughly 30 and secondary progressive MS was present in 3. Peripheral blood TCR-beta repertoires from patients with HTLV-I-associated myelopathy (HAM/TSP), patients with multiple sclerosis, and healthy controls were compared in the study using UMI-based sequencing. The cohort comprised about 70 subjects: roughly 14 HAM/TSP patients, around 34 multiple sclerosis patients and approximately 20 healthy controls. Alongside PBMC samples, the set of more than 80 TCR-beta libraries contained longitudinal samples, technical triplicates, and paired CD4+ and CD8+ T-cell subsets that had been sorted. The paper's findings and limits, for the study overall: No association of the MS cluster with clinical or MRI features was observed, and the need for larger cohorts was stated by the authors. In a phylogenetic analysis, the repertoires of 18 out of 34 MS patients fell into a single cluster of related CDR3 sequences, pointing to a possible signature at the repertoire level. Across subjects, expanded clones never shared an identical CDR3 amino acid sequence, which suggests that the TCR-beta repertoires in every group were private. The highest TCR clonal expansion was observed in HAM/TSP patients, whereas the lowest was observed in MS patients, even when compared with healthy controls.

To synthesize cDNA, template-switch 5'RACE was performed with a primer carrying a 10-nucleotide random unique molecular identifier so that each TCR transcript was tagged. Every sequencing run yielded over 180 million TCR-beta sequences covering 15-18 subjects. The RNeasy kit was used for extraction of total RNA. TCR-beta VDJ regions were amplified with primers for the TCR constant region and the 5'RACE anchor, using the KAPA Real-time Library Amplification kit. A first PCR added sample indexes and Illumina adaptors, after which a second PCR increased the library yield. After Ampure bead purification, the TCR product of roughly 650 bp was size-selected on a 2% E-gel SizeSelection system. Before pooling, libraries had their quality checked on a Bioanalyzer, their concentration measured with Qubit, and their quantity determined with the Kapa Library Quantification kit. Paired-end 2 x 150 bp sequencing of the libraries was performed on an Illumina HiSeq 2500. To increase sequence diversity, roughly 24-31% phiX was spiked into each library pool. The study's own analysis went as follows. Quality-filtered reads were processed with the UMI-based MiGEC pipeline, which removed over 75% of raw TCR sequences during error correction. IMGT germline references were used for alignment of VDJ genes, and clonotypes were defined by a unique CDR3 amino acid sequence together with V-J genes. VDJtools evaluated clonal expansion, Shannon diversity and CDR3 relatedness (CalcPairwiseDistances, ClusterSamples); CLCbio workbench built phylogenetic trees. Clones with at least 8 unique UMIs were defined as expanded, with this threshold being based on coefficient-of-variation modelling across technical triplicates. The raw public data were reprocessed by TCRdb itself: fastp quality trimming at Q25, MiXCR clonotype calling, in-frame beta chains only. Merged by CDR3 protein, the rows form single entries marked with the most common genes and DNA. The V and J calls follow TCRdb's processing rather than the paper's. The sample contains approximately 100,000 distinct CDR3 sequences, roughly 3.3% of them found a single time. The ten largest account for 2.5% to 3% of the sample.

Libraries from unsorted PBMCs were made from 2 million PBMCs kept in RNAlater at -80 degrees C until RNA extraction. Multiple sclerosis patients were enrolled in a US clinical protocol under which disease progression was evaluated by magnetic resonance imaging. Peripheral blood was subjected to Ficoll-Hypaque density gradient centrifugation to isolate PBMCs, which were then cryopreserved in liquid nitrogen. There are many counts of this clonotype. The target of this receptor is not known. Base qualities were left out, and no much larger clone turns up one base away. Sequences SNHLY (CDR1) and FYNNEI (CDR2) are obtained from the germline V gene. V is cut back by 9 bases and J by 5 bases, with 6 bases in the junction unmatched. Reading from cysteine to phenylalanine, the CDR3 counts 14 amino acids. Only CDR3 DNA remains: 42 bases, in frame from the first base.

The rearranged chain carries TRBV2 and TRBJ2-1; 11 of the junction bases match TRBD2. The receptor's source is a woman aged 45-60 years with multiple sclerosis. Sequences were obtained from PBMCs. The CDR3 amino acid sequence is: CASIAGGHNNEQFF. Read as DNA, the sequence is TGTGCCAGTATAGCGGGGGGGCATAACAATGAGCAGTTCTTC.